This T cell receptor (beta chain) was found in a study of OX40 agonist ivuxolimab in advanced cancers. Study-level background: Administration of intravenous ivuxolimab to patients occurred every 2 weeks at 0.01 to 10 mg/kg.

This CDR3 has 15 residues. The V end was cut by 6 bases, the J end by 1 base, with 15 bases between. Germline V gives CDR1 MNHEY, CDR2 SVGAGI. As regards this clone: What it recognizes is unknown.

Regarding the study as a whole: With doses of 0.1-3.0 mg/kg, partial responders showed among the lowest clonal expansion.

Libraries were prepared by immunoSEQ multiplex PCR; TCRdb keeps only in-frame clonotypes and omits some of them. Here the sample spans 50,000 to 65,000 clones, approximately 83% being singletons. V usage is TRBV6-5 and J usage is TRBJ2-5; D may match TRBD1 or TRBD2 (6 bases each). This TCR was recovered from an adult with an advanced solid tumor such as melanoma, head and neck, liver or kidney cancer. The sequencing used CD4+ or CD8+ T cells sorted from blood, collected in a trial of the OX40 agonist ivuxolimab. CDR3 DNA sequence: TGTGCCAGCAGGCCGGATACGGGGGCCCAAGAGACCCAGTACTTC. Its translation is CASRPDTGAQETQYF.